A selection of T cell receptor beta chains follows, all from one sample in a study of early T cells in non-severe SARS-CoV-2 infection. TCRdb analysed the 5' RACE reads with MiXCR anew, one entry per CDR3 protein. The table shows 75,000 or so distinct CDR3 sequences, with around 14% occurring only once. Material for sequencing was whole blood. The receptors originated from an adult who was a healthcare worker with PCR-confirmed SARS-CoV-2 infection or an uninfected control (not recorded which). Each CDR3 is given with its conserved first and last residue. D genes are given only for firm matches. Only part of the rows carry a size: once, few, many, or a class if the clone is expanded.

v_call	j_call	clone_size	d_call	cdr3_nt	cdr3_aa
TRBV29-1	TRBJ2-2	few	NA	TGCAGCGTTGATCGGGGCGGGGAGCTGTTTTTT	CSVDRGGELFF
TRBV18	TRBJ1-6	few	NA	TGTGCCAGCTCACCGTCCGCCCGGCAGAATAATTCACCCCTCCACTTT	CASSPSARQNNSPLHF
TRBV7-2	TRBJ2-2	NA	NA	TGTGCCAGCAGCTCGGGGGGCCCGAACACCGGGGAGCTGTTTTTT	CASSSGGPNTGELFF
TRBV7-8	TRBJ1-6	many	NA	TGTGCCAGCAGCTTAGGGCAATCACCCCTCCACTTT	CASSLGQSPLHF
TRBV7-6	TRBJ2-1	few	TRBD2	TGTGCCAGCAGCCCAACCGGGACTAGCGGATACAATGAGCAGTTCTTC	CASSPTGTSGYNEQFF
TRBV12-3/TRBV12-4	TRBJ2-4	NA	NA	TGTGCCAGCAGTACAGGGTGGACCAAAAACATTCAGTACTTC	CASSTGWTKNIQYF
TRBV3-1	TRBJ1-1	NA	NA	TGTGCCAGCAGCCAAGAGGGGGGGCAAGCTTTCTTT	CASSQEGGQAFF
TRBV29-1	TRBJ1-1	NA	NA	TGCAGCGCCGAAGGTGATACTGAAGCTTTCTTT	CSAEGDTEAFF
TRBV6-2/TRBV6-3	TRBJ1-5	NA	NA	TGTGCCAGCAGTTGGGGAGAAACTCAGCCCCAGCATTTT	CASSWGETQPQHF
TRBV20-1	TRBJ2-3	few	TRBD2	TGCAGTGCCCTCAAGCGGGGGGGCCAAGATACGCAGTATTTT	CSALKRGGQDTQYF
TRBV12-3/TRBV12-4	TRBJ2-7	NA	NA	TGTGCCAGCAGTTTTGGAAGGGGTCTTCAATACGAGCAGTACTTC	CASSFGRGLQYEQYF
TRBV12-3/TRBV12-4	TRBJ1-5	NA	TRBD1	TGTGCCAGCAGTTTGACAGGGCATCAGCCCCAGCATTTT	CASSLTGHQPQHF
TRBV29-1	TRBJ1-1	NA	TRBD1	TGCAGCGTTGACCCAGGGGGGCGCGGCACTGAAGCTTTCTTT	CSVDPGGRGTEAFF
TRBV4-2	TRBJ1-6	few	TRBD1	TGTGCCAGCAGCCAAGAATGGGACAGGGGATCCTCACCCCTCCACTTT	CASSQEWDRGSSPLHF
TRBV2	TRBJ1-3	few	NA	TGTGCCAGGGGGGATCGGAAAGGAAGCTCTGGAAACACCATATATTTT	CARGDRKGSSGNTIYF
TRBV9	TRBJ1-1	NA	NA	TGTGCCAGCAGCGTAGAAGGTAAAGGTGAAGCTTTCTTT	CASSVEGKGEAFF
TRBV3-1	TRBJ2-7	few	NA	TGTGCCAGCAGCCCCCCAAGGAGGAATCGGCGGGTCGAGCAGTACTTC	CASSPPRRNRRVEQYF
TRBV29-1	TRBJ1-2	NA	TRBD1	TGCAGCACAGGGGGCGGCTTTAACTATGGCTACACCTTC	CSTGGGFNYGYTF
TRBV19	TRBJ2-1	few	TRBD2	TGTGCCAGTAGTACCAGGACTAGCGGAGCCTACAATGAGCAGTTCTTC	CASSTRTSGAYNEQFF
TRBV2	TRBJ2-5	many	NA	TGTGCCAGCAGTGACCAACTAGAGACCCAGTACTTC	CASSDQLETQYF
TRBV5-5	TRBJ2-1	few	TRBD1	TGTGCCAGCAGGGCCGGGACAGGGGTTTACAATGAGCAGTTCTTC	CASRAGTGVYNEQFF
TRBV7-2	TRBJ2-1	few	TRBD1	TGTGCCAGCACCCTTGGACAGGGCTACAATGAGCAGTTCTTC	CASTLGQGYNEQFF
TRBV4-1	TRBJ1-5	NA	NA	TGCGCCAGCAGCCAAGACCGACAGGCGGAATGGCCCCAGCATTTT	CASSQDRQAEWPQHF
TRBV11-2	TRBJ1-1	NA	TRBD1	TGTGCCAGCAGCTTCCCCAGGGGGGGAGCGAACACTGAAGCTTTCTTT	CASSFPRGGANTEAFF
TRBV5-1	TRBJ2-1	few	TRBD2	TGCGCCAGCAGCCACGGGACTAGCGGTTACAATGAGCAGTTCTTC	CASSHGTSGYNEQFF
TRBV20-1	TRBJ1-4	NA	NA	TGCAGTGCTGAGAACAGGGCCAGTGAAAAACTGTTTTTT	CSAENRASEKLFF
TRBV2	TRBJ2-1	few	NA	TGTGCCAGCAGATTGTCATGGGGCGATGAGCAGTTCTTC	CASRLSWGDEQFF
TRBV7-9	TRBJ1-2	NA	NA	TGTGCCAGCAGCTTAAGGGCCCCCGAGACGGACTATGGCTACACCTTC	CASSLRAPETDYGYTF
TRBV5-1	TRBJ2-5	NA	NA	TGCGCCAGCAGCTGGGCGGGGCTCCAAGAGACCCAGTACTTC	CASSWAGLQETQYF
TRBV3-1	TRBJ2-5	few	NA	TGTGCCAGCAGCCAACTAGCGCAAGAGACCCAGTACTTC	CASSQLAQETQYF
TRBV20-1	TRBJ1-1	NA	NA	TGCAGTGTTTACAGGGTGACGAACACTGAAGCTTTCTTT	CSVYRVTNTEAFF
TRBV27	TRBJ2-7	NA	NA	TGTGCCAGCAACGGGGGATCCCCCTACGAGCAGTACTTC	CASNGGSPYEQYF
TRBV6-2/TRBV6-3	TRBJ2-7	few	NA	TGTGCCAGCAGTTACTCGATCGGACACCCGAACGAGCAGTACTTC	CASSYSIGHPNEQYF
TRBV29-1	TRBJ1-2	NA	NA	TGCAGCGTTTTGTCAGGGGACACTAATGGCTACACCTTC	CSVLSGDTNGYTF
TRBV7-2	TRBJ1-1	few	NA	TGTGCCAGCAGCTTCGCGCAAACTGAAGCTTTCTTT	CASSFAQTEAFF
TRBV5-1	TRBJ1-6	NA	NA	TGCGCCAGCTCCCCTAGTGGGAATTCACCCCTCCACTTT	CASSPSGNSPLHF
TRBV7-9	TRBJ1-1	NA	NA	TGTGCCAGCAGCCCACGCGGGGAAGCTTTCTTT	CASSPRGEAFF
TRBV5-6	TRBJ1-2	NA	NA	TGTGCCAGCAGCTTGAGGTACCCGGAGCTCTATGGCTACACCTTC	CASSLRYPELYGYTF
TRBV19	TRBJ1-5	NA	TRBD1	TGTGCCAGTAGTGTACAGGGGCGCAATCAGCCCCAGCATTTT	CASSVQGRNQPQHF
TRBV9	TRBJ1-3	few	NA	TGTGCCAGCAGCGTGACCGATTCTGGAAACACCATATATTTT	CASSVTDSGNTIYF
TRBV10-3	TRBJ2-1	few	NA	TGTGCCATCAGTGATTTTCGAGGGGGCTCCTACAATGAGCAGTTCTTC	CAISDFRGGSYNEQFF